This T cell receptor (beta chain) was identified during a study of cytomegalovirus exposure and HLA in healthy donors (dated by TCRdb to the late 2010s). Notes on the research overall: In an earlier analysis of some 610 of the donors, 250 to 350 Gb of sequence data and 90 million to 130 million unique TCR beta sequences from roughly 180 million T cells were reported. Because of strong linkage in the cohort, four or five DR-DQ haplotypes were treated as single units for association and clustering. Rather than drawing on any new phenotypic data, the later analysis identified candidate immune exposures from TCR beta sequences and the way those sequences occurred across donors. An earlier analysis of 500 to 750 of the donors applied high-throughput TCR beta sequencing to assess whether each TCR beta V gene segment acted as functional or pseudogenic. Typing coverage varied by locus: roughly 629-640 donors for A, B, C, DRB1 and DQB1; 500 to 550 for DQA1; about 590 for DPA1; 400 to 480 for DPB1. On average, about 240,000 unique TCR beta nucleotide sequences were sequenced per donor among fewer than 500 genotyped donors of the cohort, with 15% to 20% of those sequences being non-productive. Donor age, sex, ethnicity and CMV serostatus were compiled together with the repertoire data. A separate validation cohort of approximately 130 different subjects was used in addition to the roughly 620-subject first cohort. The study profiled the T cell repertoires of hundreds of subjects by immunosequencing and related them to cytomegalovirus serostatus. An early release covering more than 500 HLA-typed donors comprised approximately 300 gigabases of sequencing data and roughly 86 million unique TCR sequences. A later genetic analysis used genome-wide SNP genotypes for 398 of the 666 donors, treating that subset as a discovery cohort. Class I and class II HLA loci were covered by the typing at four-digit resolution. To predict cytomegalovirus infection status, the study combined high-throughput TCR immunosequencing, statistical association of individual TCRs with disease status, and machine learning. Every repertoire in the discovery cohort had been generated on one and the same sequencing platform. Of the roughly 430 genotyped donors, around 81% fell in the genetic ancestry cluster associated with self-reported Caucasian donors. The study aimed to test whether signatures of past pathogen exposure could be identified by cataloging public T cell receptors. To study patterns of TCR occurrence, a later analysis re-analyzed previously published TCR beta repertoires from around 660 donors and added high-resolution HLA genotyping.

Reading the germline V gene (reference sequence) gives CDR1 SEHNR and CDR2 FQNEAQ. The cysteine opens and the phenylalanine closes a CDR3 of 16 amino acids. Only CDR3 DNA remains: 48 bases, in frame from the first base. V trim: 6 bases; J trim: 1 base; unmatched bases: 11. Comments on this clone: Its antigen is not yet known. No much larger clone exists at a distance of one base, and base qualities are not known.

Libraries were prepared through the immunoSEQ multiplex PCR assay. A mixture of 60 forward primers for TCR Vbeta segments and 13 reverse primers for TCR Jbeta segments was used in the multiplex PCR. A multiplex PCR assay on genomic DNA amplified the CDR3 region of rearranged TCR beta genes. On the Illumina HiSeq System, the amplified TCR beta libraries were sequenced as 87-base-pair reads. The source study handled its data this way. In a later analysis, approximately 74 million unique TCR beta chains were counted across the 690 or so repertoires, and approximately 11 million of these chains were shared by at least two donors. A nearest-neighbor algorithm error-corrected the raw reads and collapsed the reads into unique sequences, merging closely related sequences to remove PCR and sequencing errors. V, D and J gene segments were assigned by aligning CDR3 sequences to IMGT reference sequences. For a sequence to be retained, at least a six-nucleotide match to both a V gene segment and a J gene segment was required. A rearrangement was called productive if the CDR3 had no stop codons and remained in frame with V and J, and every other rearrangement was called non-productive. Following IMGT convention, CDR3 was defined as the stretch from the second conserved V-encoded cysteine to the conserved J-encoded phenylalanine. Sequences without an unambiguous match to a single V gene segment were excluded from the earlier analysis of 500 to 700 of the donors. In an earlier analysis of a few hundred of the donors, V segments were called functional above 56.7% productive rearrangements and were called segregating when the between-donor standard deviation exceeded 5%. A statistical classification framework was developed to diagnose cytomegalovirus status using the catalog of TCR beta chain sequences. In a later analysis, TCR nucleotide sequences were compared against IMGT/GENE-DB human TR gene sequences so that V and J genes could be assigned. A later analysis assigned CDR3 sequences and most-parsimonious VDJ recombination scenarios with the TCRdist pipeline. In a later analysis, every TCR beta chain was defined by the combination of its CDR3 amino acid sequence and its V-gene family, and reads without a unique V-gene family were dropped. As a way to deal with suspected cross-contamination and a sequencing artifact, a later analysis dropped hundreds of nucleotide sequences that were highly shared and had low generation probability. In a later analysis, a clonal expansion index for each public chain was calculated from normalized within-repertoire ranks of inferred template counts. A later analysis computed generation probabilities with a VDJ recombination model fitted to out-of-frame rearrangements, and checked the results against IGoR. A later analysis scored TCR-TCR, TCR-HLA and TCR-CMV co-occurrence with hypergeometric tests, applying a repertoire-size bias correction to TCR pairs. A later analysis estimated false discovery rates by permuting HLA or CMV assignments 20 times. In a later analysis, co-occurring TCRs were grouped with DBSCAN, and TCRdist sequence similarity was added when clustering was performed within HLA-allele-positive subsets. For co-occurrence clustering, repertoires with fewer than 30,000 or more than 120,000 public chains were excluded, along with roughly 5 repertoires with anomalous nucleotide sharing. TCRdb mirrors the immuneACCESS table, restricted to in-frame sequences. Some clones are absent from its copies; in checked studies, under half trace to an unresolved V gene, and the reason for the others is unknown. V and J calls and clone size follow that table, whereas D and trimming were derived from the DNA. The sample table holds roughly 170,000 clones, of which less than 90% were seen once. The biggest ten clones account for 1.6% of the sample.

In total, roughly 710 healthy bone marrow donors made up the cohort. All cohort members were sampled while nominally healthy, although unrecorded immune exposures were likely present. The donor was CMV seronegative and belonged to the group of over 350 seronegative cohort members. Each donor provided a peripheral blood sample, and peripheral blood mononuclear cells were used for TCR beta sequencing. The Qiagen DNeasy Blood Extraction Kit was used to extract genomic DNA from the blood cell samples. The paper's findings and limits, for the study overall: Some IMGT-functional V segments, including TRBV6-2 and TRBV6-3, could not be told apart with the 87-base-pair reads, so those segments were excluded. Because HLA typing was missing for some donors at each locus, association tests included only the typed subset. When HLA alleles, especially DR and DQ, strongly co-occurred, TCR associations were difficult to assign to individual alleles. Linkage disequilibrium might explain the correlated functional status among segregating V segments, but an unknown experimental factor could not be excluded. Several of the top co-occurrence clusters appeared to be linked to parvovirus B19, influenza, CMV and Epstein-Barr virus, according to a later analysis. Most TCR sequences were observed very rarely across donors, whereas some public TCRs were present in many individuals. It was suggested by the authors that the approach could potentially be generalized to other disease states and immunological phenotypes. According to a later genetic analysis, donors in an Asian-associated ancestry cluster had fewer N-insertions in productive TCRs than the approximately 670-donor mean. In a later analysis, HLA-associated TCR beta chains were found to be more clonally expanded and to have lower generation probabilities than equally common non-associated chains. The study listed approximately 150 TCR beta chains as associated with cytomegalovirus. Over 15 rarely observed V segments, including chromosome 9 orphons, were excluded from the earlier analysis of about 610 of the donors because counts were too low. V-gene and J-gene trimming of TCR beta chains was associated with a missense DCLRE1C variant in a later genetic analysis, and the association was replicated in an independent cohort. A group of highly shared sequence variants was considered likely to be a technical artifact of the sequencing pipeline. Cytomegalovirus status was reported to be diagnosed by the classifier with high specificity and sensitivity in both the original and validation cohorts. An earlier analysis of approximately 570 of the donors showed that most TCR beta V segments appeared in productive rearrangements either about 87% or about 30% of the time, which broadly matched IMGT annotations. In a later analysis, the rate of TCR association differed among HLA loci, with DRB1 alleles having the most associated TCRs and HLA-C alleles having the fewest. In vitro tests confirmed that a few of the cytomegalovirus-associated TCR beta chains recognize cytomegalovirus antigens. According to a later analysis, most CMV-associated TCR beta chains appeared to be HLA-restricted, and the HLA associations seemed to be driven largely by CMV exposure. Presence/absence analyses assumed roughly uniform sequencing depth across donors, an assumption that may not hold. In a later analysis, some 18,000 TCR beta sequences were associated with specific HLA alleles at a false discovery rate of 0.05. Immune exposure information for the cohort was limited to CMV serostatus. A further reported finding was that TCR beta sequences accurately predicted the HLA-A and HLA-B alleles for most subjects in the first cohort. The cohort was sequenced for TCR beta chains only, and without alpha or paired-chain data the features that could be detected were limited.

Material for sequencing was PBMCs. The chain is made from TRBV7-9 and TRBJ1-1, with TRBD1 matching 7 junction bases. The receptor comes from a man between 50 and 59 years old in good health and CMV-seronegative. The sequence in DNA is TGTGCCAGCAGTTCCCCCCCGGGACAGCGGAACACTGAAGCTTTCTTT. This gives the protein CASSSPPGQRNTEAFF.